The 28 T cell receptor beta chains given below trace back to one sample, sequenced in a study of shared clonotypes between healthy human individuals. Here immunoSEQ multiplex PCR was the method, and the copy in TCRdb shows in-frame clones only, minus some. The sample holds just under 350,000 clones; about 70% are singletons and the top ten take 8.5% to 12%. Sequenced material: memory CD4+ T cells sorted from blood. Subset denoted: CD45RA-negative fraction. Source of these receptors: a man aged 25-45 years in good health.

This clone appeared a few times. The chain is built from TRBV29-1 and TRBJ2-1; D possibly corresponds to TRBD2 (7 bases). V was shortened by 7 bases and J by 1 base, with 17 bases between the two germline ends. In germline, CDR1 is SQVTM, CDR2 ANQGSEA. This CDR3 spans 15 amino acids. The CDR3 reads CSAGGAPASYNEQFF. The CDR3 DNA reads TGCAGCGCGGGGGGCGCCCCGGCATCCTACAATGAGCAGTTCTTC.

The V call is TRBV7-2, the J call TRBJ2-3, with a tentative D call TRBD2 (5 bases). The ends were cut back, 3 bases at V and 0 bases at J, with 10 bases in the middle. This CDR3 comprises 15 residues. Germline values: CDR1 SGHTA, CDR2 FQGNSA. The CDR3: CASSLDFHSTDTQYF. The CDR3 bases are TGTGCCAGCAGCTTGGACTTCCATAGCACAGATACGCAGTATTTT.

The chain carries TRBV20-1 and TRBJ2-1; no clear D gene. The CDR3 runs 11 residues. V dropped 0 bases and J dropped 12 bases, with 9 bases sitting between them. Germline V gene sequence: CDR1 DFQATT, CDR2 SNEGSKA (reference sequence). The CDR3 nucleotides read TGCAGTGCTAGAGATGGGTTGGGGCAGTTCTTC. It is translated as CSARDGLGQFF.

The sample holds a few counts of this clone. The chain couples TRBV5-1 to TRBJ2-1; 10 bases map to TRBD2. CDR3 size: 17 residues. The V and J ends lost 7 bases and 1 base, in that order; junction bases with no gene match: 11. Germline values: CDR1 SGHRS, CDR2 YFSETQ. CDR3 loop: CASESGRAVNSYNEQFF. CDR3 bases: TGCGCCAGCGAGAGCGGGAGGGCCGTTAATTCCTACAATGAGCAGTTCTTC.

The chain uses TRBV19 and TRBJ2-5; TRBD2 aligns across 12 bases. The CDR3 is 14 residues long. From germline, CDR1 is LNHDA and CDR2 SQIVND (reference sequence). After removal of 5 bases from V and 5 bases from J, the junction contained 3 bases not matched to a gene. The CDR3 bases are TGTGCCAGTAGTGGACTAGCGGGAAGGGAGACCCAGTACTTC. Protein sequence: CASSGLAGRETQYF.

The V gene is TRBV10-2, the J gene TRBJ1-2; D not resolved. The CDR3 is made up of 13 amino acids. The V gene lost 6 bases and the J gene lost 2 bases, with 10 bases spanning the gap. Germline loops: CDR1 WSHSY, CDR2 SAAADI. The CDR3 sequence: CASRVDRNYGYTF. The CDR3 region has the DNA TGCGCCAGCAGGGTTGACCGCAACTATGGCTACACCTTC.

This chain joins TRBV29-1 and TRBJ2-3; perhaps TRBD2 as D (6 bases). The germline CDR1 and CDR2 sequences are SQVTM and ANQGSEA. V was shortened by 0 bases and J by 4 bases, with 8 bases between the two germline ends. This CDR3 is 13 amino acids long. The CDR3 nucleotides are TGCAGCGTTGAAGAAGGCGGGGCAGATACGCAGTATTTT. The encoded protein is CSVEEGGADTQYF.

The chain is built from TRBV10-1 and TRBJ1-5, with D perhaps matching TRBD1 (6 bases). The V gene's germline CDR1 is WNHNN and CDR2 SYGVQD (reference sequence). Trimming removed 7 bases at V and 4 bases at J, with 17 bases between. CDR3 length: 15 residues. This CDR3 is CASTSRQVGNQPQHF. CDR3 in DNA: TGCGCCAGCACCAGTCGACAGGTCGGTAATCAGCCCCAGCATTTT.

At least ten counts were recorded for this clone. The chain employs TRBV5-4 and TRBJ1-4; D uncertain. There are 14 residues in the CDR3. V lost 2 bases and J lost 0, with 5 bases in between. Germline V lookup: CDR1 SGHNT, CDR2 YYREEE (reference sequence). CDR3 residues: CASSFDPTNEKLFF. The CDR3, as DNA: TGTGCCAGCAGCTTCGATCCAACTAATGAAAAACTGTTTTTT.

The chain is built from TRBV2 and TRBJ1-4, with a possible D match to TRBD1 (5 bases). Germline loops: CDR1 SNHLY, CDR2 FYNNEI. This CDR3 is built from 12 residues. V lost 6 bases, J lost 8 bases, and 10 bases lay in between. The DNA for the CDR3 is TGTGCCAGCAGGGGGGACTGGGAAAAACTGTTTTTT. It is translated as CASRGDWEKLFF.

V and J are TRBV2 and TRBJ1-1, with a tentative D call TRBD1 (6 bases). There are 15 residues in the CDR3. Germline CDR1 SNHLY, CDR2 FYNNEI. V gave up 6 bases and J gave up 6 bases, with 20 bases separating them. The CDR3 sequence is CASRSRWVGGPEAFF. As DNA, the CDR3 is TGTGCCAGCAGATCTCGGTGGGTCGGGGGCCCTGAAGCTTTCTTT.

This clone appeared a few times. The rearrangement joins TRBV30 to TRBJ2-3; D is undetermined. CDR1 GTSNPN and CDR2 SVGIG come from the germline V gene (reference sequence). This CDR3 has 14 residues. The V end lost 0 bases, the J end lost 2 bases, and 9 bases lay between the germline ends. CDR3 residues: CAWSVVTVTDTQYF. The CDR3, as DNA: TGTGCCTGGAGTGTAGTAACTGTCACAGATACGCAGTATTTT.

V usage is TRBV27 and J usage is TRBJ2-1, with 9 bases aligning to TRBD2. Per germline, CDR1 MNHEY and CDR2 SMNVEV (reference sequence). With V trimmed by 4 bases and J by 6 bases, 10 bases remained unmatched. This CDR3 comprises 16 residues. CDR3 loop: CASSSRGGRASNEQFF. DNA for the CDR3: TGTGCCAGCAGTTCCCGGGGCGGGAGGGCTTCCAATGAGCAGTTCTTC.

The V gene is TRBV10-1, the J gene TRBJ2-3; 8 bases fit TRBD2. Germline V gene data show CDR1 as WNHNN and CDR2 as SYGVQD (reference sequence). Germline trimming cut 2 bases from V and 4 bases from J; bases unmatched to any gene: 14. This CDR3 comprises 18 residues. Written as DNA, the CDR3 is TGCGCCAGCAGTGAGCTTATAGGCAGCGGGAGTGAGCCAGATACGCAGTATTTT. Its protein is CASSELIGSGSEPDTQYF.

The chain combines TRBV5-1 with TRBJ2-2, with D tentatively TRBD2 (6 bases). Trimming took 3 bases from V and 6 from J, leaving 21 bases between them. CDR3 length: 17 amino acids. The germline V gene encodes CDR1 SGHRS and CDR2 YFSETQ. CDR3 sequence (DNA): TGCGCCAGCAGCTCCATGGTCGGGAGTCTTGGAGCCGGGGAGCTGTTTTTT. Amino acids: CASSSMVGSLGAGELFF.

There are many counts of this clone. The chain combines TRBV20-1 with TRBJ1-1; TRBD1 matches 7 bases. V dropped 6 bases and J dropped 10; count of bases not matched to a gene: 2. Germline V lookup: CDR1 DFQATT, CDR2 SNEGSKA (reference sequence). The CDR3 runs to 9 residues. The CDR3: CSAGGAAFF. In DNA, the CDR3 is TGCAGTGCAGGGGGCGCAGCTTTCTTT.

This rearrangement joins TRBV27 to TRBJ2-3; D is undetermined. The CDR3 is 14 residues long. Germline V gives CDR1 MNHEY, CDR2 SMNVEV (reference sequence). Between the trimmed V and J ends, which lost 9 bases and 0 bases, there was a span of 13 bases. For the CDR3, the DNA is TGTGCCAGTGGAAGGGCAGGAAGCACAGATACGCAGTATTTT. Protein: CASGRAGSTDTQYF.

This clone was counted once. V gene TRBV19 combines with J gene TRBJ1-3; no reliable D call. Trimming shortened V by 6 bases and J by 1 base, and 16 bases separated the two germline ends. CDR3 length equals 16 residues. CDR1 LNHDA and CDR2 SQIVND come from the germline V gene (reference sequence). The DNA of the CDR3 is TGTGCCAGTAGCACCCCAAATTGGGGATCTGGAAACACCATATATTTT. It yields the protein CASSTPNWGSGNTIYF.

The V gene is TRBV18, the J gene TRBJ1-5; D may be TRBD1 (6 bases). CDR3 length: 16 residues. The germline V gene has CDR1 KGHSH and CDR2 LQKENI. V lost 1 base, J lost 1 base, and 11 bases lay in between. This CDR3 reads CASSPRSQGSNQPQHF. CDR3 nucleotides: TGTGCCAGCTCACCACGATCACAGGGAAGCAATCAGCCCCAGCATTTT.

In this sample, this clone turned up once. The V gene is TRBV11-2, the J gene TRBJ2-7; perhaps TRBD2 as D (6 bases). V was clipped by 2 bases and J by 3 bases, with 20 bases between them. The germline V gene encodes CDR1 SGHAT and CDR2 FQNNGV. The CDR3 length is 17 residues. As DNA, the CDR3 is TGTGCCAGCAGCTTAAAAAACGCGGCGGGGCGCCGCTACGAGCAGTACTTC. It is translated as CASSLKNAAGRRYEQYF.

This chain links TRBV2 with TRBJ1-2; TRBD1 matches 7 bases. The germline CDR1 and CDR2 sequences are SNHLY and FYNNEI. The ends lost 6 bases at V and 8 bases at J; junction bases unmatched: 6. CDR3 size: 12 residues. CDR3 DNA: TGTGCCAGCAGAACGACAGGGAGCGGCTACACCTTC. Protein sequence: CASRTTGSGYTF. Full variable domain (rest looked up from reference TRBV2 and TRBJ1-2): EPEVTQTPSHQVTQMGQEVILRCVPISNHLYFYWYRQILGQKVEFLVSFYNNEISEKSEIFDDQFSVERPDGSNFTLKIRSTKLEDSAMYFCASRTTGSGYTFGSGTRLTVV.

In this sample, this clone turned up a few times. Here the CDR3 reads CASSFGVYGSEAFF. DNA for the CDR3: TGTGCCAGCAGCTTTGGGGTATACGGCTCTGAAGCTTTCTTT. The chain carries TRBV5-5 and TRBJ1-1; D gene ambiguous. The V gene lost 2 bases and the J gene lost 6 bases, with 14 bases spanning the gap. Germline CDR1 SGHKS, CDR2 YYEKEE (reference sequence). The CDR3 is 14 residues long.

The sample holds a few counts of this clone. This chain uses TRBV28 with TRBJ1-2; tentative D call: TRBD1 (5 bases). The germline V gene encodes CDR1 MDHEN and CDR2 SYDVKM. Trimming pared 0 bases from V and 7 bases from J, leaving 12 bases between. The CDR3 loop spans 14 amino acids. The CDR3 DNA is TGTGCCAGCAGTTTATGGGGCGGGGCGGGTGGCTACACCTTC. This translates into CASSLWGGAGGYTF.

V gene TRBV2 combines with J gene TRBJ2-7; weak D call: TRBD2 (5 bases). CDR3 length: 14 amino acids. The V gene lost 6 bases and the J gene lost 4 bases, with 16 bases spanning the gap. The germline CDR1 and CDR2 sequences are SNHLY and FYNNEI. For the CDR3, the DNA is TGTGCCAGCAGGGCGGGCAGTACCTTGTACGAGCAGTACTTC. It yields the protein CASRAGSTLYEQYF.

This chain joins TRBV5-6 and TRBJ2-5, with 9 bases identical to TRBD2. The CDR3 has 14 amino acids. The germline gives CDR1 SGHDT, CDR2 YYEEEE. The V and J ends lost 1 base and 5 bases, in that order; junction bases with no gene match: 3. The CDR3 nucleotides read TGTGCCAGCAGCTTGCGTACTAGCGGGGAGACCCAGTACTTC. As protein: CASSLRTSGETQYF.

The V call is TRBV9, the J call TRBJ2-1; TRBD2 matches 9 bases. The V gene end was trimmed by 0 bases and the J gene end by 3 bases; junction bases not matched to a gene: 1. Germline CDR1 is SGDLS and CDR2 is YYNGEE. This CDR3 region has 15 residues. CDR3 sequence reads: CASSVASGNYNEQFF. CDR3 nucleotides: TGTGCCAGCAGCGTAGCTAGCGGGAACTACAATGAGCAGTTCTTC. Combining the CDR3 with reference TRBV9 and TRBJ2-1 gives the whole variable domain DSGVTQTPKHLITATGQRVTLRCSPRSGDLSVYWYQQSLDQGLQFLIQYYNGEERAKGNILERFSAQQFPDLHSELNLSSLELGDSALYFCASSVASGNYNEQFFGPGTRLTVL.

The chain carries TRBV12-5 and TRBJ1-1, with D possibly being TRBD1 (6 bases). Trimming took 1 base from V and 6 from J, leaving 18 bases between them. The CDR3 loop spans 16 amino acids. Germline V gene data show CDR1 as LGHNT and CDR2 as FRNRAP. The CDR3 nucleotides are TGTGCTAGTGGTTTGGACACAGGGACCCTAGGCGCTGAAGCTTTCTTT. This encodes CASGLDTGTLGAEAFF.

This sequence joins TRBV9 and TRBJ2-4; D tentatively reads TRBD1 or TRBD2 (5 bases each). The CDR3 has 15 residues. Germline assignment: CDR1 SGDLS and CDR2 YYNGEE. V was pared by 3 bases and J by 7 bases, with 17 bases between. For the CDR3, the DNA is TGTGCCAGCAGCGATTCCGGGACCCCGCCCAACATTCAGTACTTC. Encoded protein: CASSDSGTPPNIQYF.